This is a list of T cell receptor beta chains from one sample in a study of OX40 agonist ivuxolimab in advanced cancers. Measured with immunoSEQ multiplex PCR; TCRdb has only the in-frame clones, and not every one. Here the sample spans 65,000 to 85,000 clones, 86% being singletons. The source was CD4+ or CD8+ T cells sorted from blood, collected in a trial of the OX40 agonist ivuxolimab. The receptors come from an adult with an advanced solid tumor such as melanoma, head and neck, liver or kidney cancer. Each CDR3 is given without its conserved first and last residue. A D gene is named only where the DNA matches it firmly. Some rows mark clone size as missing; the rest say once, few, many or name a class of expanded clone.

d_gene	abundance	j_gene	v_gene	CDR3aa
.	.	TRBJ1-5	TRBV6-6	AARGGSNQPQH
TRBD2	.	TRBJ2-1	TRBV9	ASSVSAGTSVNEQF
.	.	TRBJ2-5	TRBV7-8	ASSSGLMETQY
.	.	TRBJ1-1	TRBV27	ASSAIPGLSTEAF
.	.	TRBJ1-3	TRBV5-1	ASSSTGNGNTIY
.	.	TRBJ2-5	TRBV2	ASGSAGNQETQY
.	.	TRBJ1-1	TRBV2	ASSSTNTEAF
.	.	TRBJ2-1	TRBV28	ASSHQTYNEQF
.	.	TRBJ1-2	TRBV6-1	ASSEGLGRGYT
TRBD2	.	TRBJ2-7	TRBV10-2	ASTGLAYEQY
.	.	TRBJ1-2	TRBV5-6	ASSLAGDGYT
.	.	TRBJ1-5	TRBV7-2	ASSLFLGINQPQH
TRBD1	.	TRBJ2-3	TRBV28	ASSSGTGGTDTQY
.	.	TRBJ2-7	TRBV28	ASIGQRAYEQY
TRBD1	once	TRBJ2-2	TRBV6-5	ASSRGGANTGELF
.	.	TRBJ1-1	TRBV25-1	ASSEFIGSTEAF
.	.	TRBJ1-6	TRBV6-6	ASSYSSSLH
.	.	TRBJ1-1	TRBV7-9	ASSLEKGEAF
TRBD2	.	TRBJ2-3	TRBV27	ATNPAGGPADTQY
TRBD2	few	TRBJ2-1	TRBV5-4	ASSLDGGAHNEQF
.	.	TRBJ1-2	TRBV5-4	ASSFPGAQGYT
TRBD2	.	TRBJ2-1	TRBV11-3	ASSLGGGYNEQF
.	.	TRBJ2-1	TRBV2	ASRRAGGENEQF
.	once	TRBJ2-2	TRBV6-5	ASRYNTGELF
TRBD1	.	TRBJ2-3	TRBV19	ASSGQGGTDTQY
.	.	TRBJ1-1	TRBV5-6	ASSLWSLDVLNTEAF